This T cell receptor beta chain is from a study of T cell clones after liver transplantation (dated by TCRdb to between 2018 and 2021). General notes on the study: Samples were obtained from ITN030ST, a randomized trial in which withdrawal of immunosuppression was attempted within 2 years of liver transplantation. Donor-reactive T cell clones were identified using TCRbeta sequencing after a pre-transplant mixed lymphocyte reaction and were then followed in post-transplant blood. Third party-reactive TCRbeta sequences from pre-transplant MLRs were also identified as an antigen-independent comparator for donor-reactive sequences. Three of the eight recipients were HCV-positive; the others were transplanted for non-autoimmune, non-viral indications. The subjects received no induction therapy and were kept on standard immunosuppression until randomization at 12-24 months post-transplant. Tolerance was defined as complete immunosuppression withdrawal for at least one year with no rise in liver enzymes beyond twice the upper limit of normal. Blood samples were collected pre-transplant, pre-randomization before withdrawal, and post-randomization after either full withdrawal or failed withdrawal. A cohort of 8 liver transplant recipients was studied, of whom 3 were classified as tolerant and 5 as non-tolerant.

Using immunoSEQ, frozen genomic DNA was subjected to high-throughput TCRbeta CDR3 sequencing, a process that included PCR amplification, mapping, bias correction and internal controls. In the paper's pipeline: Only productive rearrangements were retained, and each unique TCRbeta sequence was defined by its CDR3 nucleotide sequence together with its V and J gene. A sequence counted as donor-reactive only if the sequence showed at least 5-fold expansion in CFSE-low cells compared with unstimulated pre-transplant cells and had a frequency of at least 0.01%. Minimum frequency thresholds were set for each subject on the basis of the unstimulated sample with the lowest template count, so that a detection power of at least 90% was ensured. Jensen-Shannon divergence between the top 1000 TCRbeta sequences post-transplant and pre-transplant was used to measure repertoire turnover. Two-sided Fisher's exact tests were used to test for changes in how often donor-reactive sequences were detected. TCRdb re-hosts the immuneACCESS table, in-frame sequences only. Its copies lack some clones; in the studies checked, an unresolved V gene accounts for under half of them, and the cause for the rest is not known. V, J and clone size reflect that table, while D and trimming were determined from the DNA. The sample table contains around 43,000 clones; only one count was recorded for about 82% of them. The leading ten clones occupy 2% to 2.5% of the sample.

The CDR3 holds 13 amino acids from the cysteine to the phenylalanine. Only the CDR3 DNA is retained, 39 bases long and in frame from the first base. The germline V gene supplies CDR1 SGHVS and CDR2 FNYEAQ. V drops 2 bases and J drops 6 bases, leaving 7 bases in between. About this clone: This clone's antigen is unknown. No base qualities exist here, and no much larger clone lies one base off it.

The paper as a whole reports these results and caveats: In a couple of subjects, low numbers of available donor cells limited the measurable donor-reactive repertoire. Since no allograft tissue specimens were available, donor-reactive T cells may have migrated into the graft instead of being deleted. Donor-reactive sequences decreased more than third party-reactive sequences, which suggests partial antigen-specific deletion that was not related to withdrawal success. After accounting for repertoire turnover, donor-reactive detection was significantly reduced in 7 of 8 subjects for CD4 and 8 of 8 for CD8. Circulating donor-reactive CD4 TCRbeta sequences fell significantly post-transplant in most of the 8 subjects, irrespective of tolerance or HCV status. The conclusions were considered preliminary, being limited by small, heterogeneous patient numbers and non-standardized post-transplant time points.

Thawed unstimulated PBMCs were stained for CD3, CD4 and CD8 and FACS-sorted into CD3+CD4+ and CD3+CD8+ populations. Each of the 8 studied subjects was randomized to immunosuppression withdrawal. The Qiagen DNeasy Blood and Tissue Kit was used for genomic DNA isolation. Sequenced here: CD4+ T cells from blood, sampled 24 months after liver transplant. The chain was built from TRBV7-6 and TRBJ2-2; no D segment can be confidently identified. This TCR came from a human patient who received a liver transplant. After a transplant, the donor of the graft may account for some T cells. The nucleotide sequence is TGTGCCAGCAGCTTAAGGGCGTCCGGGGAGCTGTTTTTT. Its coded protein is CASSLRASGELFF.